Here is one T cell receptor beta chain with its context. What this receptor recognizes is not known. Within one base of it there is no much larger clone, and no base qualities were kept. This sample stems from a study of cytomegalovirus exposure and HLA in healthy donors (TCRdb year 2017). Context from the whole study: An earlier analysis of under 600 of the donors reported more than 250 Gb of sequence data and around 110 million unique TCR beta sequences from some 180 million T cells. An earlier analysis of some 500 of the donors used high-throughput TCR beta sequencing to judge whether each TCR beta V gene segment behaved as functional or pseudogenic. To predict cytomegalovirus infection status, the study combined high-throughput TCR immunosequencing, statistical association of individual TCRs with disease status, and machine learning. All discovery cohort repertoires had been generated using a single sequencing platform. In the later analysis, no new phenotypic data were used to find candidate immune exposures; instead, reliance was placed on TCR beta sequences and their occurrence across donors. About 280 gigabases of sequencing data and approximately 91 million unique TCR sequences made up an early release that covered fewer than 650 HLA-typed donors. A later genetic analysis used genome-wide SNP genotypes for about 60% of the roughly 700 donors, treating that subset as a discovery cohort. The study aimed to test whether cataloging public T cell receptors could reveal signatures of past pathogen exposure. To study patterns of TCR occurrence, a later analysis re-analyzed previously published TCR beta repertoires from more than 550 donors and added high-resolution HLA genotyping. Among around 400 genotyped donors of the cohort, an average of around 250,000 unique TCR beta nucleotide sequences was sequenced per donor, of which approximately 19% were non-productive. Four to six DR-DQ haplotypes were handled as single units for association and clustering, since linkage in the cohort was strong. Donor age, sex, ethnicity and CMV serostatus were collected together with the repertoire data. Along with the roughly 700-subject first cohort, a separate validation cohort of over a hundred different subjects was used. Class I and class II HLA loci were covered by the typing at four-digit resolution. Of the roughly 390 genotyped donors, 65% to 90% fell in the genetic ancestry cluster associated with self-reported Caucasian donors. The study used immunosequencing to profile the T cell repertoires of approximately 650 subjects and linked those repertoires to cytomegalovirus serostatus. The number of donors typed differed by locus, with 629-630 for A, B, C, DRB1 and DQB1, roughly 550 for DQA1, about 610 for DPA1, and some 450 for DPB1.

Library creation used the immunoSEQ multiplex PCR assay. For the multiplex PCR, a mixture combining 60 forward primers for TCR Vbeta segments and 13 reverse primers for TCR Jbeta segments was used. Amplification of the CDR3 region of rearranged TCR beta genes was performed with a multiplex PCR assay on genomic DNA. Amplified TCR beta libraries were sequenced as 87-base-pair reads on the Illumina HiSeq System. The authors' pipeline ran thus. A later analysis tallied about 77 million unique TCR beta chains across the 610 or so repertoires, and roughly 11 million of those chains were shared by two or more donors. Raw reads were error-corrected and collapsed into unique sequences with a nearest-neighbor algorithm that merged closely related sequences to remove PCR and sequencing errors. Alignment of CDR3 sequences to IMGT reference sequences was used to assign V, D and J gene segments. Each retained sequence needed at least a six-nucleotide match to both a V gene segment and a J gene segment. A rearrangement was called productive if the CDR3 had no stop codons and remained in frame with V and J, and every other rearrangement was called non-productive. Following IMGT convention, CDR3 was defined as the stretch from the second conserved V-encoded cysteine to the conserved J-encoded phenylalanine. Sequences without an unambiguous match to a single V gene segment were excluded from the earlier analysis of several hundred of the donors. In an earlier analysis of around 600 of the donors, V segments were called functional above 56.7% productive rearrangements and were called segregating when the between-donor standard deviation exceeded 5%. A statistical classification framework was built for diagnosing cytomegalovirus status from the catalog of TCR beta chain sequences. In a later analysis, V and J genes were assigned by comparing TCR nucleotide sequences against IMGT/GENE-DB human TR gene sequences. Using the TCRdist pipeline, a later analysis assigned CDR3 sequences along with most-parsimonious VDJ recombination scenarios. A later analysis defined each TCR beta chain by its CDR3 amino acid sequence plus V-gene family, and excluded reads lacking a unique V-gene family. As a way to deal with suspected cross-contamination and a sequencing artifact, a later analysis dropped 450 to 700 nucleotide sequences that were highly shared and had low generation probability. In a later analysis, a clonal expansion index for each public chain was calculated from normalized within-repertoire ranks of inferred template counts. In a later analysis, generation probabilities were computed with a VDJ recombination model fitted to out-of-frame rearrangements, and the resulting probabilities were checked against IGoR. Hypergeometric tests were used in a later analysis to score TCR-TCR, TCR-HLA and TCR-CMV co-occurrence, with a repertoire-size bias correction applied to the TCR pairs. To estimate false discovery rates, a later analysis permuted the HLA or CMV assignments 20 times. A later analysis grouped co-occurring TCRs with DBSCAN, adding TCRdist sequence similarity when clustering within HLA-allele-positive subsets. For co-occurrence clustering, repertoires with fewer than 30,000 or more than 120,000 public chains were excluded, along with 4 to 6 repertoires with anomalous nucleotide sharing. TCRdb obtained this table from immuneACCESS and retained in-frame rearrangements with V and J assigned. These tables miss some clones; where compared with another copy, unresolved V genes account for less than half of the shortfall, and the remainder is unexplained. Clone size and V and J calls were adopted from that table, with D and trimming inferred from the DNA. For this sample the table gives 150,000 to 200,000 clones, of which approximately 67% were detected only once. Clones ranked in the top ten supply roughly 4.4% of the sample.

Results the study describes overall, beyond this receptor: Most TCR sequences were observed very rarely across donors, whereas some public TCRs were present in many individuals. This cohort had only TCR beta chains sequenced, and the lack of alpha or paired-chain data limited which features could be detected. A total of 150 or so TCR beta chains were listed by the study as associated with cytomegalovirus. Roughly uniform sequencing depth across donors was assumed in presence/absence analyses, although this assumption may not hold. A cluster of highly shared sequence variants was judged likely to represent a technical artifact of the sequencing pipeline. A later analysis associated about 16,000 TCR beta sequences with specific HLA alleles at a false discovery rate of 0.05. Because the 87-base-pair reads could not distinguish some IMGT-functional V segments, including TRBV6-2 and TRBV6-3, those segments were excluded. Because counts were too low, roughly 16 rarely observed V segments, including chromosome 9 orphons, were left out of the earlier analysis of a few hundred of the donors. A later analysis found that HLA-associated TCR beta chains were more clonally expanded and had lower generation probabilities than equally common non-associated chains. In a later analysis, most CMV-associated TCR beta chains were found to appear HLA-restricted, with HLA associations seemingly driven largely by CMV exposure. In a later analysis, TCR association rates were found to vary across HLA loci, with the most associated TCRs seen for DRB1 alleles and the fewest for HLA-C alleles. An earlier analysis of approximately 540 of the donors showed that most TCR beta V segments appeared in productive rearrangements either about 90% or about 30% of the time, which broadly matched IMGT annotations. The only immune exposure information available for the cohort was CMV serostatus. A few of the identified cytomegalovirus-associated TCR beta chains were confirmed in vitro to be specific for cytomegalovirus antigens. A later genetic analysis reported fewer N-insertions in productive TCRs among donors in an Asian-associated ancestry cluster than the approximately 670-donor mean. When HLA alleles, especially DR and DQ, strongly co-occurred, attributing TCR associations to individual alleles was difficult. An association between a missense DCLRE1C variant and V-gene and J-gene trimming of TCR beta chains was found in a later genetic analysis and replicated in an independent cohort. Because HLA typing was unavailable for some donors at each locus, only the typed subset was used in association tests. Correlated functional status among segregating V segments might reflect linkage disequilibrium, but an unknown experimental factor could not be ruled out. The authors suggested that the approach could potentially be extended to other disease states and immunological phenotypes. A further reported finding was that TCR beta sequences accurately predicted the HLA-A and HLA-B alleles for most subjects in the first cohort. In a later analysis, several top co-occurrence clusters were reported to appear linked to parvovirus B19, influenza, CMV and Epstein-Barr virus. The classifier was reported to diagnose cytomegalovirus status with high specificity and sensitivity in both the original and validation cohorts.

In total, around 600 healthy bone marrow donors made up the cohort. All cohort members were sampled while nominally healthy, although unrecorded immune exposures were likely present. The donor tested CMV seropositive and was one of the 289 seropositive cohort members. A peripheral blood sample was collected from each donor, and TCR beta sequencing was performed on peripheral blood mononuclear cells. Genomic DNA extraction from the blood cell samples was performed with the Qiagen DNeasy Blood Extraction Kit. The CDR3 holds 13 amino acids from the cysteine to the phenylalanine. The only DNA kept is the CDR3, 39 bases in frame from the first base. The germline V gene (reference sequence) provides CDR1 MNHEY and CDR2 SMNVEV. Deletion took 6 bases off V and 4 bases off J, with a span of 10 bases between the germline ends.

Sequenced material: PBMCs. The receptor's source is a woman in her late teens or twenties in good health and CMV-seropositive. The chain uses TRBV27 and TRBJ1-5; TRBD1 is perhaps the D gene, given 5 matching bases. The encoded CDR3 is CASRLTANQPQHF. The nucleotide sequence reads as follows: TGTGCCAGCAGATTGACAGCTAATCAGCCCCAGCATTTT.